Listed here are 3 T cell receptor beta chains from one sample, sequenced in a study of early T cells in non-severe SARS-CoV-2 infection. MiXCR, run by TCRdb on the 5' RACE reads, gives a single entry per CDR3 protein. The data show 64,000 or so distinct CDR3 sequences, over 9.5% seen once. Specimen: whole blood, collected at baseline. All receptors derive from an adult who was a healthcare worker with PCR-confirmed SARS-CoV-2 infection or an uninfected control (not recorded which).

V usage is TRBV6-6 and J usage is TRBJ2-5; TRBD2 agrees at 15 bases. The V segment lost 6 bases and the J segment 5 bases; nucleotides outside the gene matches: 4. The CDR3 spans 15 residues. Germline assignment: CDR1 MNHNY and CDR2 SVGAGI (reference sequence). CDR3 nucleotides: TGTGCCAGCAGGTGGACTAGCGGGGGGGCCGAGACCCAGTACTTC. It is translated as CASRWTSGGAETQYF.

The chain couples TRBV12-3 or TRBV12-4 to TRBJ2-1, with D perhaps matching TRBD1 (5 bases). V lost 6 bases to trimming and J lost 14 bases, with 17 bases between them. This CDR3 is built from 12 residues. In DNA, the CDR3 is TGTGCCAGCAGCGCAGCAAGGGGAAGGGAGTTCTTC. Translating it yields CASSAARGREFF.

This clonotype was picked up many times. The genes are TRBV29-1 and TRBJ2-2; 8 nucleotides line up with TRBD1. CDR3 length equals 15 residues. Trimming at V came to 3 bases and at J to 4 bases, leaving 7 bases not matched to a gene. Per germline, CDR1 SQVTM and CDR2 ANQGSEA. CDR3 bases: TGCAGCGTTGACGCCGGACAGGGACTCACCGGGGAGCTGTTTTTT. Translation gives CSVDAGQGLTGELFF.